The clone carrying this TCR beta chain was seen only a few times. This sample is drawn from a study of blood T cells in healthy people across ages. Primers used in a second PCR of roughly 6 to 11 cycles were a sample-barcoded 5' primer and a J-beta primer mix. Via MiXCR, TCRdb re-called the 5' RACE reads, giving one row per CDR3 protein. Of fewer than 950,000 distinct CDR3 sequences listed, around 36% are singletons. Each individual donor underwent a draw of 8.5 to 10 milliliters of peripheral blood. V was trimmed by 1 base and J by 1 base, leaving 13 bases between them. The CDR3 extends over 16 amino acids. Germline CDR1 and CDR2: LGHDT and YNNKEL (reference sequence).

Sequenced material: blood. This sequence was found in a man younger than 35 in good health. V gene TRBV3-1 combines with J gene TRBJ2-5; D is ambiguous. This CDR3 reads CASSQALDSIQETQYF. The CDR3 DNA sequence: TGTGCCAGCAGCCAAGCTCTAGATTCGATCCAAGAGACCCAGTACTTC.